This T cell receptor beta chain stems from a study of beta chain features in type 1 diabetes (dated by TCRdb to 2017 to 2018). General notes on the study: Patients and healthy donors did not differ in mean age, gender distribution, total cell number or subset yield. A total of roughly 100 million sorted cells were examined across all samples, and the number of cells per subset was strongly correlated with RNA yield. The study compared the TCRB repertoires of sorted circulating CD4+ T cell subsets in recently diagnosed type 1 diabetes patients with those in matched healthy donors. Whereas all 30 or so donors provided naive and central memory subsets, regulatory and stem cell-like memory subsets were isolated from just 8 patients and roughly 8 healthy donors.

Each donor gave one peripheral blood draw, roughly 0.11 L on average, collected into heparinised tubes. A BD FACSAria II was used to sort naive, central memory, regulatory and stem cell-like memory CD4+ T cells with a panel that included CD45RO, CCR7, CD25, CD127, CD95 and CD27. Every sorted population had a purity above 95%. PBMCs were isolated immediately by Lymphoprep density gradient centrifugation and stained directly without culture. Samples were stained and sorted in pairs, with one healthy donor and one patient per experiment, so that batch effects were minimized. Overall study results and their limits: Shorter templates might be favored by PCR, yet because patient and control samples were amplified and corrected together, any such skew would affect both groups equally. Because cDNA rather than genomic DNA was sequenced, highly expressing activated cells could have been over-represented, although no difference in activation and CD3 levels was found between groups. Only small numbers of individuals were included in the HLA sub-analyses, which left unresolved whether HLA type had any influence on TCRB rearrangement. A moderate but significant shortening of TCRB CDR3 length was observed in type 1 diabetes patients in all four CD4+ subsets. Fewer insertions and more nucleotide deletions at VDJ recombination sites were observed in patients with type 1 diabetes, implying thymic rearrangement abnormalities. Naive, central memory and regulatory TCRB repertoires appeared to be more alike among patients than among healthy donors.

All of the isolated RNA was reverse transcribed with the High Capacity cDNA Reverse Transcription Kit, so expressed TCRB transcripts were sequenced. Naive, central memory and regulatory T cell samples underwent deep immunoSEQ sequencing, averaging approximately 3.5 million total reads per sample. Sorted cells were lysed in RLT buffer, and RNA was extracted using DNase-treated RNeasy Micro or Mini kits according to cell number. To prevent cross-contamination, each cell subset was processed individually, whereas patient and healthy donor samples were processed jointly. TCRB sequences were amplified from cDNA with the immunoSEQ multiplex PCR, producing 87-bp fragments spanning the CDR3 region. Sequencing of the amplicons was performed on the Illumina HiSeq platform. The paper's data handling went like this. Synthetic template baselines were used to correct PCR bias computationally, reads within Hamming distance 2 were collapsed, and singletons that could not be merged were discarded. By aligning reads against IMGT, V, D and J genes, CDR3 length, and insertions or deletions at six rearrangement sites were assigned. Within each subset, clonotype counts were normalized to the number of sorted cells before true diversity and Gini coefficients were calculated with the tcR R package. The overlap coefficient, calculated on TCRB nucleotide sequences, was used to measure repertoire sharing. Out-of-frame TCRB sequences from naive cells were analyzed to stand in for the pre-selection repertoire. What TCRdb holds here is the immuneACCESS table cut down to in-frame rearrangements. Part of the clones is not present; checked against another copy, under half of the missing clones reflect an unresolved V gene, and the others are unexplained. V, J and clone size were drawn from that table, and D and trimming were deduced from the DNA. Within this sample are hundreds of thousands of clones, with about 15% of them counted one time only. Less than 0.04% of the sample lies in the top ten.

The CDR3 goes from the cysteine to the phenylalanine over 14 residues. The read is trimmed to its CDR3 DNA, 42 bases read in frame from base 1. CDR1 SNHLY and CDR2 FYNNEI are derived from the germline V gene. For this chain, trimming is 7 bases at the V end and 0 bases at the J end, and the number of junction bases without a gene match is 5. In its sample, this clone was seen a few times. No cognate antigen has been identified for it. No base qualities exist here, and no much larger clone lies one base off it. The receptor chain draws on TRBV2 and TRBJ1-1; 7 bases in the middle match TRBD1. Specimen: naive CD4+ T cells from blood. Taken with the paper, the label for cell subset or site translates to: true naive CD4+ T cells. This TCR was recovered from a young man in good health. The CDR3: CASITQGMNTEAFF. The bases are TGTGCCAGCATTACACAGGGGATGAACACTGAAGCTTTCTTT.